A single sample is the source of the 23 T cell receptor beta chains below, sequenced in a study of human thymus T cells. Sequenced by immunoSEQ multiplex PCR; TCRdb stores in-frame clones only, minus some. This sample has under 70,000 clones, with 85% to 95% found just once. The sequenced material came from blood. The source of these receptors is a boy in the first two years of life with a congenital heart defect but otherwise immunologically healthy.

This clone was observed once. The chain recombines TRBV2 with TRBJ1-2; D gene uncertain. This CDR3 spans 11 amino acids. Trimming stripped 2 bases from V and 6 bases from J, with 4 bases between. Germline CDR1 SNHLY, CDR2 FYNNEI. CDR3 nucleotide sequence: TGTGCCAGCAGTGAACAGGATGGCTACACCTTC. It encodes CASSEQDGYTF.

The V and J genes are TRBV18 and TRBJ2-7, with TRBD2 as a possible D gene (5 bases). This CDR3 has 13 amino acids. V dropped 6 bases and J dropped 8 bases, with 17 bases sitting between them. Germline CDR1 KGHSH, CDR2 LQKENI. The chain's CDR3 is CASSKDSPRQQYF. For the CDR3, the DNA is TGTGCCAGCTCCAAGGACTCTCCCCGTCAGCAGTACTTC.

The chain uses TRBV10-3 and TRBJ2-2, with 7 nucleotides matching TRBD2. CDR1 and CDR2 from the germline V gene are ENHRY and SYGVKD. This CDR3 is 17 amino acids long. V was clipped by 8 bases and J by 0 bases; unmatched bases: 12. The CDR3 region has the DNA TGTGCCATCTCACGGAGGGGCGGGAGCTCGAACACCGGGGAGCTGTTTTTT. The encoded protein is CAISRRGGSSNTGELFF.

J is TRBJ1-4 and V is TRBV5-8; D gene ambiguous. The CDR3 runs 15 residues. CDR1 and CDR2 (germline): SGHTS, YDEGEE. Trimming left V 4 bases short and J 0 bases short, with 10 bases between. The CDR3 DNA reads as TGTGCCAGCAGCCTTTACAGAACAACTAATGAAAAACTGTTTTTT. It codes for CASSLYRTTNEKLFF.

The chain links TRBV6-1 to TRBJ2-7, with 7 bases matching TRBD2. Trimming removed 4 bases from V and 4 bases from J; junction bases left unmatched: 13. The CDR3 sequence is 16 residues long. Germline V gives CDR1 MNHNS, CDR2 SASEGT. This CDR3 reads CASSAPLGGRYYEQYF. CDR3 coding DNA: TGTGCCAGCAGTGCCCCCCTAGGCGGGAGATATTACGAGCAGTACTTC.

In its sample, this clone was seen once. The chain carries TRBV6-5 and TRBJ2-7, with D possibly TRBD2 on 5 matching bases. The CDR3 is made up of 15 amino acids. Germline-derived CDR1 and CDR2 are MNHEY and SVGAGI. V was cut by 5 bases and J by 12 bases, with 26 bases left in between. The CDR3 sequence: CASSPAEKRTPLWYF. CDR3 in DNA: TGTGCCAGCAGTCCTGCGGAGAAGCGGACCCCGCTGTGGTACTTC.

The rearrangement links TRBV9 to TRBJ2-3; perhaps D is TRBD1 or TRBD2 (6 bases each). From germline, CDR1 is SGDLS and CDR2 YYNGEE. Deletions cut 0 bases from V and 5 bases from J, with 10 bases between. The CDR3 consists of 14 residues. The CDR3 DNA reads as TGTGCCAGCAGCGTAGCGGGGGCGGGAGATACGCAGTATTTT. Its translation: CASSVAGAGDTQYF.

The chain employs TRBV6-5 and TRBJ1-2; maybe TRBD1 (6 bases). Germline CDR1 is MNHEY and CDR2 is SVGAGI. Trimming shortened V by 3 bases and J by 2 bases, and 13 bases separated the two germline ends. The CDR3 extends over 15 amino acids. The CDR3 here is CASSYRQGWNYGYTF. The CDR3 DNA is TGTGCCAGCAGTTATCGGCAGGGGTGGAACTATGGCTACACCTTC.

This clone is classed as medium-sized. The CDR3 DNA reads TGTGCCAGCAGTACTGGATCTAACTATGGCTACACCTTC. Translation gives CASSTGSNYGYTF. The rearrangement uses TRBV25-1 and TRBJ1-2; no definite D call. The V end lost 5 bases, the J end lost 0 bases, and 7 bases lay between the germline ends. The CDR3 length is 13 residues. The germline V gene encodes CDR1 MGHDK and CDR2 SYGVNS.

The V call is TRBV6-5, the J call TRBJ2-7; TRBD2 matches 7 bases. Germline assignment: CDR1 MNHEY and CDR2 SVGAGI. The J segment lost 3 bases and the V segment lost 7 bases, leaving 12 bases of the junction unmatched. The CDR3 runs 15 residues. The CDR3 protein is CASTRVGRGNYEQYF. CDR3 nucleotide sequence: TGTGCCAGCACCCGAGTCGGGCGGGGGAACTACGAGCAGTACTTC.

In nucleotides, the CDR3 is TGTGCCAGCAGCTTAGTTGGGACAGGGTTCGATCAGCCCCAGCATTTT. This translates into CASSLVGTGFDQPQHF. The rearrangement joins TRBV7-2 to TRBJ1-5; 9 nucleotides agree with TRBD1. Trimming removed 1 base from V and 5 bases from J; junction bases left unmatched: 6. In germline, CDR1 is SGHTA, CDR2 FQGNSA. The CDR3 has 16 residues.

V is TRBV5-4 and J is TRBJ2-7, with 9 bases that match TRBD1. Trimming removed 0 bases from V and 3 bases from J; junction bases left unmatched: 4. Germline values: CDR1 SGHNT, CDR2 YYREEE (reference sequence). This CDR3 comprises 15 residues. The CDR3 nucleotides read TGTGCCAGCAGCTTGGCCGGGACAGGGCTCTACGAGCAGTACTTC. It translates to CASSLAGTGLYEQYF.

The chain is built from TRBV7-9 and TRBJ1-5; 7 bases agree with TRBD1. The V gene's germline CDR1 is SEHNR and CDR2 FQNEAQ (reference sequence). The CDR3 is made up of 15 amino acids. V trimming: 8 bases; J trimming: 2 bases; junction bases outside the gene matches: 9. The CDR3 DNA is TGTGCCAGCGGTACAGGGGAATATGGCAATCAGCCCCAGCATTTT. This translates into CASGTGEYGNQPQHF.

The CDR3 here is CASSLSGRTYEQYF. DNA of the CDR3: TGTGCCAGCAGCTTGAGCGGGAGAACCTACGAGCAGTACTTC. The rearrangement joins TRBV7-9 to TRBJ2-7; 8 bases agree with TRBD2. There are 14 residues in the CDR3. Germline V lookup: CDR1 SEHNR, CDR2 FQNEAQ (reference sequence). V lost 3 bases, J lost 2 bases, and 3 bases stayed unmatched.

The CDR3 spells CASRSLQNEKLFF. The CDR3 DNA is TGTGCCAGCAGATCCCTGCAGAATGAAAAACTGTTTTTT. The V and J genes are TRBV11-2 and TRBJ1-4, with D hard to call. CDR1 is SGHAT and CDR2 is FQNNGV in the germline V gene. V lost 6 bases and J 5 bases, leaving 10 bases between the germline ends. The CDR3 sequence is 13 residues long.

This sequence joins TRBV7-2 and TRBJ2-6, with TRBD1 matching 9 bases. This CDR3 region has 17 residues. Trimming took 5 bases from V and 3 from J; bases not matched to a gene: 8. Per germline, CDR1 SGHTA and CDR2 FQGNSA. CDR3 DNA sequence: TGTGCCAGCAGCCCACAGGGGGCGTTGCGTGGGGCCAACGTCCTGACTTTC. It specifies CASSPQGALRGANVLTF.

The chain combines TRBV4-1 with TRBJ2-1; no clear D gene. Between the trimmed V and J ends, which lost 0 bases and 0 bases, there was a span of 9 bases. The CDR3 has 16 amino acids. CDR1 MGHRA and CDR2 YSYEKL come from the germline V gene. This chain's CDR3 is CASSQDPSLSYNEQFF. Here the CDR3 DNA reads TGCGCCAGCAGCCAAGATCCCTCTCTCTCCTACAATGAGCAGTTCTTC.

CDR3: CASSVGTGGVEKLFF. The DNA of the CDR3 is TGTGCCAGCAGCGTAGGGACAGGGGGCGTTGAAAAACTGTTTTTT. The V and J genes are TRBV5-5 and TRBJ1-4, with 12 bases aligning to TRBD1. V shed 4 bases, J shed 7 bases, and the junction held 5 bases outside the gene matches. The CDR3 covers 15 residues. Germline V CDR1 and CDR2: SGHKS, YYEKEE (reference sequence).

V is TRBV19 and J is TRBJ1-6; D unclear. V was clipped by 6 bases and J by 7 bases, with 10 bases between them. The CDR3 runs 13 residues. The germline CDR1 and CDR2 sequences are LNHDA and SQIVND (reference sequence). DNA of the CDR3: TGTGCCAGTAGCGACCTCCGGAATTCACCCCTCCACTTT. It codes for CASSDLRNSPLHF.

The V call is TRBV19, the J call TRBJ1-5; D remains unclear. Germline loops: CDR1 LNHDA, CDR2 SQIVND (reference sequence). The CDR3 is made up of 14 amino acids. Trimming removed 0 bases at V and 0 bases at J, with 3 bases between. In nucleotides, the CDR3 is TGTGCCAGTAGTATAGAAAATAGCAATCAGCCCCAGCATTTT. Amino acids: CASSIENSNQPQHF.

The CDR3 spells CASNGGDFGNTIYF. The CDR3, as DNA: TGTGCCAGTAATGGAGGGGATTTTGGAAACACCATATATTTT. This sequence joins TRBV19 and TRBJ1-3, with D possibly TRBD1 on 5 matching bases. V shed 7 bases and J shed 3 bases, with 13 bases lying between them. The CDR3 loop spans 14 amino acids. From germline, CDR1 is LNHDA and CDR2 SQIVND (reference sequence).

This rearrangement joins TRBV19 to TRBJ1-4; D remains ambiguous. The V gene's germline CDR1 is LNHDA and CDR2 SQIVND (reference sequence). Trimming took off 7 bases at V and 6 bases at J, with 9 bases between the two ends. The CDR3 loop spans 12 amino acids. The CDR3 loop is CASTSTYEKLFF. CDR3 nucleotides: TGTGCCAGTACGTCCACGTATGAAAAACTGTTTTTT.

A single count supports this clone. This chain uses TRBV6-1 with TRBJ1-1; the D gene is possibly TRBD1 (6 bases). Trimming shortened V by 6 bases and J by 4 bases, and 15 bases separated the two germline ends. Germline CDR1 is MNHNS and CDR2 is SASEGT. This CDR3 is built from 14 residues. CDR3 sequence: CASSAWQGSTEAFF. The CDR3, as DNA: TGTGCCAGCAGCGCGTGGCAGGGGAGCACTGAAGCTTTCTTT.